What follows are 17 T cell receptor beta chains derived from one specimen sequenced in a study of T-cell reconstitution after alpha-beta-depleted transplantation in children. TCRbeta library construction was performed incorporating unique molecular identifiers. TCRdb re-called the PCR reads through MiXCR, storing one row per CDR3 protein. The sample contains about 1,000,000 distinct CDR3 sequences, about 26% of which appear only once. The material sequenced was PBMCs, mostly from graft donor cells, taken 360 days after TCRalphabeta/CD19-depleted stem cell transplant. These receptor sequences come from a boy younger than two who had a stem cell transplant for SCID, so the T cells may come from the graft donor.

The rearrangement links TRBV12-3 or TRBV12-4 to TRBJ1-1; the D is unclear. CDR3 length: 15 amino acids. Trimming pared 6 bases from V and 0 bases from J, leaving 14 bases between. Here the CDR3 reads CASSTRGFLNTEAFF. The CDR3, as DNA: TGTGCCAGCAGCACGCGAGGCTTTTTGAACACTGAAGCTTTCTTT.

This clonotype was observed a handful of times. The V gene is TRBV20-1, the J gene TRBJ2-2; the D gene could be TRBD1 or TRBD2 (5 bases each). With 0 bases removed from V and 6 bases from J, the gap between germline ends came to 8 bases. This CDR3 is built from 13 residues. CDR1 is DFQATT and CDR2 is SNEGSKA in the germline V gene (reference sequence). The CDR3 DNA reads as TGCAGTGCTAGAGAGAGGGGTCCCGGGGAGCTGTTTTTT. It encodes CSARERGPGELFF.

This clonotype has just a few counts. V is TRBV4-2 and J is TRBJ2-5, with a weak D call TRBD1 (5 bases). Germline V gives CDR1 LGHNA, CDR2 YNFKEQ. Trimming left V 0 bases short and J 1 base short, with 12 bases between. The CDR3 length is 16 residues. In DNA form, the CDR3 reads TGTGCCAGCAGCCAAGAAGGCAGGACACTCCAAGAGACCCAGTACTTC. This translates into CASSQEGRTLQETQYF.

The rearrangement uses TRBV4-3 and TRBJ1-1; D not certain. The CDR3 consists of 15 residues. V was trimmed by 0 bases and J by 9 bases, leaving 17 bases between them. Germline V gene sequence: CDR1 LGHNA, CDR2 YSLEER. CDR3 residues: CASSQDHATTTKAFF. The CDR3 DNA sequence: TGCGCCAGCAGCCAAGATCATGCCACGACCACGAAAGCTTTCTTT.

This clonotype was counted between two and nine times. V is TRBV20-1 and J is TRBJ1-1; unclear D gene. Looked up from germline, CDR1 is DFQATT and CDR2 is SNEGSKA (reference sequence). V was pared by 4 bases and J by 0 bases, with 6 bases between. CDR3 length: 12 residues. For the CDR3, the DNA is TGCAGTGCTACTATTTTGAACACTGAAGCTTTCTTT. It specifies CSATILNTEAFF.

The CDR3 protein is CASSQGTPFFEAFF. DNA of the CDR3: TGTGCCAGCAGCCAAGGGACACCGTTTTTTGAAGCTTTCTTT. The rearrangement links TRBV4-2 to TRBJ1-1; weak D call: TRBD1 (5 bases). Deletions cut 1 base from V and 7 bases from J, with 13 bases between. The CDR3 is made up of 14 amino acids. The germline V gene has CDR1 LGHNA and CDR2 YNFKEQ.

The V and J genes are TRBV5-1 and TRBJ2-2; tentative D call: TRBD2 (6 bases). The CDR3 is made up of 13 amino acids. The germline V and J ends were trimmed by 4 bases and 7 bases, with 11 bases remaining between them. CDR1 and CDR2 (germline): SGHRS, YFSETQ. This CDR3 is CASSPRELGELFF. CDR3 sequence (DNA): TGCGCCAGCAGCCCCCGGGAGCTCGGGGAGCTGTTTTTT.

The chain couples TRBV28 to TRBJ1-3; D call uncertain. Germline V gene data show CDR1 as MDHEN and CDR2 as SYDVKM. The CDR3 contains 14 residues. The V end was cut by 7 bases, the J end by 0 bases, with 10 bases between. The CDR3 nucleotides read TGTGCCAGCACGGCGACCTACTCTGGAAACACCATATATTTT. The encoded protein is CASTATYSGNTIYF. The full variable domain, rest sourced from reference TRBV28 and TRBJ1-3, is DVKVTQSSRYLVKRTGEKVFLECVQDMDHENMFWYRQDPGLGLRLIYFSYDVKMKEKGDIPEGYSVSREKKERFSLILESASTNQTSMYLCASTATYSGNTIYFGEGSWLTVV.

The J gene is TRBJ1-6, the V gene TRBV28; 7 nucleotides agree with TRBD1. Germline assignment: CDR1 MDHEN and CDR2 SYDVKM. Unmatched junction bases numbered 18, after V lost 7 bases and J lost 6 bases. The CDR3 has 18 amino acids. CDR3 residues: CASTSLPLSGTVNSPLHF. DNA for the CDR3: TGTGCCAGCACCTCCTTACCCCTATCCGGGACAGTTAATTCACCCCTCCACTTT.

The chain is built from TRBV5-1 and TRBJ2-7; D perhaps matches TRBD2 (5 bases). V lost 0 bases and J lost 4, with 11 bases in between. CDR1 is SGHRS and CDR2 is YFSETQ in the germline V gene. This CDR3 has 14 residues. As DNA, the CDR3 is TGCGCCAGCAGCTTGGAAGCCGGGAAGTACGAGCAGTACTTC. It translates to CASSLEAGKYEQYF.

This clonotype was detected only a few times. V and J are TRBV10-3 and TRBJ2-3, with D possibly TRBD2 on 7 matching bases. CDR3 length: 15 residues. CDR1 is ENHRY and CDR2 is SYGVKD in the germline V gene. V gave up 3 bases and J gave up 4 bases, with 14 bases separating them. The CDR3 nucleotides read TGTGCCATCAGTGACCCTGGGGGGGGCGCAGATACGCAGTATTTT. This encodes CAISDPGGGADTQYF.

This clonotype was seen a handful of times. The chain joins TRBV10-3 to TRBJ2-1; 9 positions match TRBD2. The CDR3 consists of 15 residues. Trimming removed 8 bases from V and 4 bases from J; junction bases left unmatched: 9. CDR1 ENHRY and CDR2 SYGVKD come from the germline V gene. The CDR3 DNA is TGTGCCATCGGGGTTTCAGCGGGGGGATACAATGAGCAGTTCTTC. Translated, it gives CAIGVSAGGYNEQFF.

This clonotype appeared a few times. The genes are TRBV12-3 or TRBV12-4 and TRBJ2-3; 9 bases map to TRBD2. The CDR3 extends over 15 amino acids. The ends lost 5 bases at V and 5 bases at J; junction bases unmatched: 8. The CDR3 protein is CASSPWGAGGDTQYF. In DNA form, the CDR3 reads TGTGCCAGCAGTCCCTGGGGAGCGGGGGGAGATACGCAGTATTTT.

This chain joins TRBV11-2 and TRBJ2-3; 7 bases align to TRBD2. This CDR3 has 16 amino acids. Trimming at V came to 2 bases and at J to 0 bases, leaving 5 bases not matched to a gene. Per the germline V gene, CDR1 is SGHAT and CDR2 is FQNNGV. The CDR3 nucleotides are TGTGCCAGCAGCTTAACTAGCGTATATAGCACAGATACGCAGTATTTT. This translates into CASSLTSVYSTDTQYF.

This clonotype was seen many times. The rearrangement uses TRBV5-1 and TRBJ2-5; weak D call: TRBD2 (6 bases). The CDR3 runs 14 residues. Deletions cut 1 base from V and 6 bases from J, with 13 bases between. Germline CDR1 and CDR2: SGHRS and YFSETQ. The CDR3 region has the DNA TGCGCCAGCAGCTTGACAGGAGGGGATCAGACCCAGTACTTC. This codes for CASSLTGGDQTQYF.

This rearrangement joins TRBV29-1 to TRBJ2-3, with TRBD2 matching over 7 bases. Germline values: CDR1 SQVTM, CDR2 ANQGSEA. The CDR3 is made up of 15 amino acids. With V trimmed by 6 bases and J by 4 bases, 13 bases remained unmatched. CDR3 amino acids: CSVGGSSVPADTQYF. The CDR3 bases are TGCAGCGTGGGGGGGTCAAGCGTCCCAGCAGATACGCAGTATTTT.

This clonotype occurred a few times. The V and J genes are TRBV10-3 and TRBJ1-1; TRBD1 matches at 7 bases. This CDR3 comprises 15 residues. V shed 0 bases, J shed 0 bases, and the junction held 1 base outside the gene matches. Germline assignment: CDR1 ENHRY and CDR2 SYGVKD. The CDR3: CAISESGTVNTEAFF. In DNA, the CDR3 is TGTGCCATCAGTGAGTCCGGGACAGTGAACACTGAAGCTTTCTTT.